These 17 T cell receptor beta chains share one sample of origin, sequenced in a study of T-cell reconstitution after alpha-beta-depleted transplantation in children. Unique molecular identifiers were incorporated into the prepared TCRbeta library. TCRdb re-called the PCR reads with MiXCR, one entry per CDR3 protein. The sample records approximately 85,000 distinct CDR3 sequences, roughly a sixth being singletons. The sample here was PBMCs, mostly from graft donor cells, taken 180 days after TCRalphabeta/CD19-depleted stem cell transplant. Receptors originate from a male patient aged 2-10 years who had a stem cell transplant for acute lymphoblastic leukemia, so the T cells may come from the graft donor.

The chain couples TRBV27 to TRBJ2-2; D not certain. The V gene lost 6 bases and the J gene lost 3 bases, with 5 bases spanning the gap. The CDR3 spans 12 residues. Per germline, CDR1 MNHEY and CDR2 SMNVEV (reference sequence). The CDR3 nucleotides are TGTGCCAGCAGAAGGGACACCGGGGAGCTGTTTTTT. This encodes CASRRDTGELFF.

The CDR3 coding sequence is TGTGCCAGCAGCCAACAGGGACCTACCCAGTTAAAACTGTTTTTT. It is translated as CASSQQGPTQLKLFF. This rearrangement joins TRBV14 to TRBJ1-4, with a weak D call TRBD1 (5 bases). Between the trimmed V and J ends, which lost 2 bases and 10 bases, there was a span of 17 bases. The CDR3 is made up of 15 amino acids. Looked up from germline, CDR1 is SGHDN and CDR2 is FVKESK.

The chain links TRBV7-2 to TRBJ1-5; D might be TRBD1 (5 bases). Trimming took off 2 bases at V and 9 bases at J, with 14 bases between the two ends. Germline V lookup: CDR1 SGHTA, CDR2 FQGNSA. The CDR3 runs to 14 residues. In DNA form, the CDR3 reads TGTGCCAGCAGCTTATCTGCTGGGGGGGGGCCCCAGCATTTT. It encodes CASSLSAGGGPQHF.

This chain links TRBV21-1 with TRBJ1-6; TRBD1, the table's D call, lacks a check against the DNA. TRBV21-1 is a listed pseudogene. The CDR3 loop spans 16 amino acids. The CDR3 protein is CASSAMSLQGSTPLHF. CDR3 DNA: TGTGCCAGCAGCGCTATGAGTTTGCAGGGGTCAACACCCCTCCACTTT.

This clonotype has only one observation. The chain links TRBV11-2 to TRBJ2-3, with 7 bases lining up with TRBD2. With 1 base clipped from V and 4 bases from J, the junction kept 5 bases outside the gene matches. Looked up from germline, CDR1 is SGHAT and CDR2 is FQNNGV. CDR3 length equals 15 residues. The DNA for the CDR3 is TGTGCCAGCAGCTTAGCTGGGGGGGAGTCAGATACGCAGTATTTT. Its translation: CASSLAGGESDTQYF. Together with reference TRBV11-2 and TRBJ2-3, the CDR3 gives the full variable domain: EAGVAQSPRYKIIEKRQSVAFWCNPISGHATLYWYQQILGQGPKLLIQFQNNGVVDDSQLPKDRFSAERLKGVDSTLKIQPAKLEDSAVYLCASSLAGGESDTQYFGPGTRLTVL.

This clonotype has more than one count but fewer than ten. This chain links TRBV13 with TRBJ2-5; D perhaps matches TRBD2 (6 bases). Germline V CDR1 and CDR2: PRHDT, FYEKMQ (reference sequence). V was clipped by 4 bases and J by 0 bases, with 9 bases between them. The CDR3 is 14 amino acids. The CDR3 bases are TGTGCCAGCAGCTCTAGCGCGTACCAAGAGACCCAGTACTTC. It specifies CASSSSAYQETQYF.

This clonotype was detected a few times. The V and J genes are TRBV12-3 or TRBV12-4 and TRBJ2-2; 8 bases line up with TRBD2. The ends lost 4 bases at V and 4 bases at J; junction bases unmatched: 8. The CDR3 consists of 16 residues. CDR3 residues: CASSSPGGPFTGELFF. The CDR3 region has the DNA TGTGCCAGCAGTTCTCCGGGGGGGCCCTTCACCGGGGAGCTGTTTTTT.

The V and J genes are TRBV12-3 or TRBV12-4 and TRBJ1-1; D gene unclear. V lost 3 bases to trimming and J lost 4 bases, with 15 bases between them. CDR3 length: 15 residues. CDR3 sequence reads: CASSFSGETGTEAFF. CDR3 nucleotide sequence: TGTGCCAGCAGTTTCTCTGGAGAGACGGGCACTGAAGCTTTCTTT.

CDR3 loop: CASSLWGDPYEQYF. CDR3 coding DNA: TGTGCCAGCAGTTTATGGGGGGACCCATACGAGCAGTACTTC. The genes are TRBV28 and TRBJ2-7; tentatively, D is TRBD1 or TRBD2 (5 bases each). CDR1 and CDR2 from the germline V gene are MDHEN and SYDVKM. The CDR3 loop spans 14 amino acids. Trimming removed 0 bases at V and 4 bases at J, with 10 bases between.

This clonotype was counted between two and nine times. The rearrangement links TRBV5-1 to TRBJ1-2, with TRBD1 as a possible D gene (5 bases). The CDR3 extends over 13 amino acids. Between the trimmed V and J ends, which lost 1 base and 8 bases, there was a span of 12 bases. Germline loops: CDR1 SGHRS, CDR2 YFSETQ. The CDR3 DNA follows: TGCGCCAGCAGCTTGATAGGCGAGGGGGGCTACACCTTC. Translation gives CASSLIGEGGYTF.

This clonotype turned up a few times. The genes are TRBV4-2 and TRBJ1-1, with D tentatively TRBD1 (5 bases). Germline CDR1 reads LGHNA; CDR2 reads YNFKEQ. The CDR3 is 15 amino acids. V gave up 4 bases and J gave up 1 base, with 13 bases separating them. CDR3 DNA: TGTGCCAGCAGCCGGTCCGGGACGGGGAACACTGAAGCTTTCTTT. Its translation is CASSRSGTGNTEAFF.

This clonotype was seen ten or more times. The chain joins TRBV28 to TRBJ2-5, with D perhaps matching TRBD1 (6 bases). The V end lost 4 bases, the J end lost 5 bases, and 23 bases lay between the germline ends. Germline V lookup: CDR1 MDHEN, CDR2 SYDVKM. The CDR3 is 17 amino acids. CDR3 nucleotides: TGTGCCAGCAGTTACCCCATCCGACAGGTGCGAAGGGAGACCCAGTACTTC. Translated: CASSYPIRQVRRETQYF.

The chain uses TRBV20-1 and TRBJ1-5; TRBD1 matches 9 bases. Germline CDR1 is DFQATT and CDR2 is SNEGSKA (reference sequence). V lost 4 bases and J lost 0; bases outside the gene matches: 7. This CDR3 spans 16 amino acids. As DNA, the CDR3 is TGCAGTGCTACTCAAGGGACAGGGAGTAGCAATCAGCCCCAGCATTTT. It yields the protein CSATQGTGSSNQPQHF.

The V gene is TRBV15, the J gene TRBJ1-2; 7 bases are shared with TRBD1. The germline gives CDR1 LNHNV, CDR2 YYDKDF (reference sequence). Trimming at V came to 1 base and at J to 8 bases, leaving 7 bases not matched to a gene. The CDR3 has 14 residues. CDR3 protein: CATSRVTGVVGYTF. CDR3 nucleotide sequence: TGTGCCACCAGCAGAGTAACAGGGGTCGTAGGCTACACCTTC.

V gene TRBV7-9 combines with J gene TRBJ1-1; D not certain. The germline V gene has CDR1 SEHNR and CDR2 FQNEAQ (reference sequence). The CDR3 is 14 amino acids. The V gene lost 5 bases and the J gene lost 0 bases, with 10 bases spanning the gap. The CDR3 protein is CASSLEGLNTEAFF. CDR3 coding DNA: TGTGCCAGCAGCCTGGAGGGCTTGAACACTGAAGCTTTCTTT.

This chain connects TRBV2 to TRBJ2-4; no reliable D call. The CDR3 contains 11 residues. CDR1 and CDR2 from the germline V gene are SNHLY and FYNNEI. With 8 bases removed from V and 2 bases from J, the gap between germline ends came to 4 bases. The CDR3 sequence: CASSTKNIQYF. DNA for the CDR3: TGTGCCAGCTCTACCAAAAACATTCAGTACTTC.

The chain couples TRBV20-1 to TRBJ1-2; D is undetermined. Germline values: CDR1 DFQATT, CDR2 SNEGSKA (reference sequence). The V gene lost 4 bases and the J gene lost 1 base, with 7 bases spanning the gap. The CDR3 is 12 residues long. CDR3 sequence reads: CSANRINYGYTF. CDR3 nucleotides: TGCAGTGCTAACAGAATTAACTATGGCTACACCTTC.